The 30 T cell receptor beta chains reported below all come from one sample, sequenced in a study of cytomegalovirus exposure and HLA in healthy donors. The PCR made use of 60 Vbeta and 13 Jbeta primers. Profiling relied on immunoSEQ multiplex PCR, and the TCRdb table lists in-frame clones only, not all of them. The sample lists more than 85,000 clones; around 75% were seen once. Source material: PBMCs. All receptors derive from a woman between 18 and 30 years old in good health and CMV-seropositive.

For the CDR3, the DNA is TGTGCCAGCAGCTTGACAGGGAACCCCCAAGAGACCCAGTACTTC. Its translation is CASSLTGNPQETQYF. This chain links TRBV11-1 with TRBJ2-5; TRBD1 matches at 7 bases. After removal of 3 bases from V and 1 base from J, the junction contained 5 bases not matched to a gene. CDR1 and CDR2 from the germline V gene are SGHAT and FQDESV (reference sequence). The CDR3 consists of 15 residues. Using reference TRBV11-1 and TRBJ2-5 for the parts outside the CDR3, the full variable domain is EAEVAQSPRYKITEKSQAVAFWCDPISGHATLYWYRQILGQGPELLVQFQDESVVDDSQLPKDRFSAERLKGVDSTLKIQPAELGDSAMYLCASSLTGNPQETQYFGPGTRLLVL.

V and J are TRBV19 and TRBJ2-5; weak D call: TRBD2 (6 bases). The V gene's germline CDR1 is LNHDA and CDR2 SQIVND (reference sequence). Trimming took off 0 bases at V and 7 bases at J, with 12 bases between the two ends. This CDR3 contains 14 residues. CDR3 DNA sequence: TGTGCCAGTAGTATAGATCCCCGGAGGGGGACCCAGTACTTC. This codes for CASSIDPRRGTQYF.

This rearrangement joins TRBV6-6 to TRBJ2-7, with 7 positions matching TRBD2. The CDR3 consists of 13 residues. V lost 11 bases to trimming and J lost 2 bases; unmatched junction nucleotides: 9. CDR1 and CDR2 from the germline V gene are MNHNY and SVGAGI (reference sequence). CDR3: CASTAGETYEQYF. The CDR3 nucleotides read TGTGCCTCCACGGCGGGAGAGACCTACGAGCAGTACTTC.

The J gene is TRBJ2-7, the V gene TRBV4-3; 9 nucleotides match TRBD1. CDR1 and CDR2 from the germline V gene are LGHNA and YSLEER. The V segment lost 0 bases and the J segment 5 bases; nucleotides outside the gene matches: 8. CDR3 length equals 16 residues. CDR3 bases: TGCGCCAGCAGCCAAGATCAGCCGGACAGGGGCCACGAGCAGTACTTC. This codes for CASSQDQPDRGHEQYF.

This clone was observed a handful of times. The rearrangement joins TRBV7-2 to TRBJ2-7, with D maybe TRBD2 (5 bases). V was trimmed by 7 bases and J by 4 bases, leaving 17 bases between them. CDR1 and CDR2 (germline): SGHTA, FQGNSA. This CDR3 has 14 amino acids. The DNA of the CDR3 is TGTGCCAGCACCTTGATGGGTGGAGGATACGAGCAGTACTTC. Its protein is CASTLMGGGYEQYF.

The rearrangement links TRBV7-9 to TRBJ2-7; tentatively, D is TRBD1 (6 bases). The V gene lost 0 bases and the J gene lost 7 bases, with 10 bases spanning the gap. Germline lookup yields CDR1 SEHNR and CDR2 FQNEAQ (reference sequence). CDR3 length: 13 residues. Here the CDR3 reads CASSLAGTTEQYF. For the CDR3, the DNA is TGTGCCAGCAGCTTAGCTGGGACAACGGAGCAGTACTTC.

The chain joins TRBV28 to TRBJ2-6, with 8 bases matching TRBD1. Germline V gives CDR1 MDHEN, CDR2 SYDVKM. The CDR3 consists of 19 residues. J lost 1 base, V lost 3 bases, and 11 bases had no gene match. The chain's CDR3 is CASSFGDRGWASGANVLTF. DNA for the CDR3: TGTGCCAGCAGTTTTGGAGACAGGGGTTGGGCTTCTGGGGCCAACGTCCTGACTTTC. The full variable domain, completed using reference TRBV28 and TRBJ2-6, is DVKVTQSSRYLVKRTGEKVFLECVQDMDHENMFWYRQDPGLGLRLIYFSYDVKMKEKGDIPEGYSVSREKKERFSLILESASTNQTSMYLCASSFGDRGWASGANVLTFGAGSRLTVL.

The chain has TRBV10-2 and TRBJ2-5; 9 nucleotides align to TRBD2. The V gene end was trimmed by 2 bases and the J gene end by 1 base; junction bases not matched to a gene: 2. This CDR3 is built from 15 residues. Germline lookup yields CDR1 WSHSY and CDR2 SAAADI. CDR3: CASSELAGSQETQYF. The CDR3 DNA is TGCGCCAGCAGTGAGCTAGCGGGGTCCCAAGAGACCCAGTACTTC.

The V gene is TRBV7-9, the J gene TRBJ2-7, with a possible D match to TRBD2 (6 bases). CDR1 and CDR2 (germline): SEHNR, FQNEAQ (reference sequence). The CDR3 runs 13 residues. The ends were cut back, 3 bases at V and 2 bases at J, with 8 bases in the middle. The CDR3 DNA is TGTGCCAGCAGCTTGGAGGGCCCCTACGAGCAGTACTTC. This gives the protein CASSLEGPYEQYF.

This clone was counted only a few times. The CDR3 protein is CASSAPTGALYSGANVLTF. The CDR3 DNA reads TGTGCCAGCAGTGCGCCAACAGGGGCCCTCTACTCTGGGGCCAACGTCCTGACTTTC. This sequence joins TRBV27 and TRBJ2-6; 7 nucleotides line up with TRBD1. The V gene's germline CDR1 is MNHEY and CDR2 SMNVEV (reference sequence). J gave up 0 bases and V 5 bases, and 13 bases lay outside the gene matches. This CDR3 comprises 19 residues.

The genes are TRBV27 and TRBJ1-4; D is unresolved. This CDR3 is built from 16 residues. Trimming left V 3 bases short and J 0 bases short, with 11 bases between. Germline CDR1 reads MNHEY; CDR2 reads SMNVEV (reference sequence). The CDR3 spells CASSFGYLATNEKLFF. CDR3 bases: TGTGCCAGCAGTTTCGGGTATTTGGCAACTAATGAAAAACTGTTTTTT.

V and J are TRBV4-3 and TRBJ2-2; D possibly corresponds to TRBD2 (6 bases). Germline V gives CDR1 LGHNA, CDR2 YSLEER. The CDR3 loop spans 16 amino acids. The V end was cut by 1 base, the J end by 1 base, with 10 bases between. CDR3 sequence (DNA): TGCGCCAGCAGCCAAGGCACGGGGGTGAACACCGGGGAGCTGTTTTTT. It codes for CASSQGTGVNTGELFF.

In regard to this clone: This specimen includes other DNA sequences encoding the same CDR3. The rearrangement joins TRBV27 to TRBJ2-7, with D maybe TRBD2 (5 bases). Germline-derived CDR1 and CDR2 are MNHEY and SMNVEV (reference sequence). Trimming removed 0 bases from V and 2 bases from J, with 11 bases in between. CDR3 size: 15 residues. The CDR3 DNA is TGTGCCAGCAGTTTATCCGGGGTTGGAACCTACGAGCAGTACTTC. Translating it yields CASSLSGVGTYEQYF.

This chain joins TRBV4-3 and TRBJ1-2; 7 nucleotides agree with TRBD1. This CDR3 has 15 residues. From germline, CDR1 is LGHNA and CDR2 YSLEER. V trimming: 1 base; J trimming: 4 bases; junction bases outside the gene matches: 6. CDR3 DNA sequence: TGCGCCAGCAGCCAAGGGGGACAGAGATCCTATGGCTACACCTTC. It translates to CASSQGGQRSYGYTF.

The gene calls are TRBV27 and TRBJ1-1, with unresolved D. CDR1 and CDR2 from the germline V gene are MNHEY and SMNVEV (reference sequence). The CDR3 totals 14 residues. The V end lost 4 bases, the J end lost 2 bases, and 11 bases lay between the germline ends. In nucleotides, the CDR3 is TGTGCCAGCAGTTCGGGAGACTCTAACACTGAAGCTTTCTTT. It translates to CASSSGDSNTEAFF.

This chain uses TRBV6-5 with TRBJ1-1; perhaps TRBD1 as D (5 bases). The V gene lost 0 bases and the J gene lost 8 bases, with 13 bases spanning the gap. The CDR3 runs 14 residues. Germline V lookup: CDR1 MNHEY, CDR2 SVGAGI. The CDR3 coding sequence is TGTGCCAGCAGTTACTCGACAGACCGGCGGGAAGCTTTCTTT. Translated, it gives CASSYSTDRREAFF.

The rearrangement links TRBV6-5 to TRBJ1-2, with 11 bases that match TRBD1. Germline-derived CDR1 and CDR2 are MNHEY and SVGAGI. V dropped 2 bases and J dropped 7; count of bases not matched to a gene: 6. The CDR3 covers 15 residues. The CDR3 DNA is TGTGCCAGCAGTTACCCCGGGACAGGGGGAGGTGGCTACACCTTC. It is translated as CASSYPGTGGGGYTF.

This clone came up once. The V call is TRBV5-1, the J call TRBJ2-7, with 11 bases fitting TRBD2. The CDR3 has 14 residues. J gave up 2 bases and V 8 bases, and 6 bases lay outside the gene matches. Germline values: CDR1 SGHRS, CDR2 YFSETQ. This CDR3 is CASSTSGRTYEQYF. The CDR3 nucleotides read TGCGCCAGTTCAACTAGCGGGAGAACCTACGAGCAGTACTTC.

This chain uses TRBV19 with TRBJ2-1, with 11 bases aligning to TRBD2. Germline values: CDR1 LNHDA, CDR2 SQIVND (reference sequence). This CDR3 comprises 15 residues. V trimming: 4 bases; J trimming: 4 bases; junction bases outside the gene matches: 3. The CDR3 sequence is CASSTGTSGYNEQFF. As DNA, the CDR3 is TGTGCCAGTAGTACCGGGACTAGCGGATACAATGAGCAGTTCTTC.

This chain uses TRBV5-1 with TRBJ2-5, with a tentative D call TRBD1 (6 bases). The V gene lost 1 base and the J gene lost 2 bases, with 12 bases spanning the gap. The CDR3 consists of 15 residues. CDR1 SGHRS and CDR2 YFSETQ come from the germline V gene. The CDR3 region has the DNA TGCGCCAGCAGCTTGACCGGACAGTTTCAAGAGACCCAGTACTTC. It yields the protein CASSLTGQFQETQYF.

The rearrangement links TRBV10-3 to TRBJ2-2; D is unclear. The CDR3 spans 13 residues. Germline values: CDR1 ENHRY, CDR2 SYGVKD. V lost 0 bases, J lost 5 bases, and 4 bases lay in between. Here the CDR3 reads CAISESLTGELFF. The CDR3 coding sequence is TGTGCCATCAGTGAGTCCTTGACCGGGGAGCTGTTTTTT.

This clone has more than one count but fewer than ten. The chain uses TRBV5-6 and TRBJ1-1; D is possibly TRBD1 (6 bases). V was trimmed by 4 bases and J by 4 bases, leaving 14 bases between them. The CDR3 contains 14 residues. CDR1 is SGHDT, CDR2 YYEEEE, per germline. CDR3 sequence (DNA): TGTGCCAGCAGCAGGGACATGTTGGCCACTGAAGCTTTCTTT. This codes for CASSRDMLATEAFF.

The chain carries TRBV10-3 and TRBJ2-2; 11 bases align to TRBD2. The CDR3 runs 16 residues. Germline trimming cut 7 bases from V and 1 base from J; bases unmatched to any gene: 5. Germline CDR1 and CDR2: ENHRY and SYGVKD. In DNA form, the CDR3 reads TGTGCCATCAAGACTAGCGGGACGGAGAACACCGGGGAGCTGTTTTTT. This translates into CAIKTSGTENTGELFF.

The J gene is TRBJ2-5, the V gene TRBV27; 10 bases are a match to TRBD2. CDR1 and CDR2 from the germline V gene are MNHEY and SMNVEV (reference sequence). J was trimmed by 9 bases and V by 2 bases; bases with no gene match: 3. The CDR3 has 13 amino acids. CDR3 DNA sequence: TGTGCCAGCAGTTTAGCAGGACTAGCGGCCCAGTACTTC. Encoded protein: CASSLAGLAAQYF.

This chain links TRBV4-2 with TRBJ2-1, with 7 bases that match TRBD2. Trimming took 7 bases from V and 6 from J; bases not matched to a gene: 9. The CDR3 is 14 amino acids. Per germline, CDR1 LGHNA and CDR2 YNFKEQ. Written as DNA, the CDR3 is TGTGCCAGCAACAGCCGGGGAGGGTCCAATGAGCAGTTCTTC. Encoded protein: CASNSRGGSNEQFF.

The chain has TRBV4-1 and TRBJ1-5, with D perhaps matching TRBD1 (6 bases). From germline, CDR1 is MGHRA and CDR2 YSYEKL. Trimming stripped 7 bases from V and 0 bases from J, with 7 bases between. The CDR3 has 13 residues. The CDR3 DNA is TGCGCCAGCAAGGGGGATAGCAATCAGCCCCAGCATTTT. This encodes CASKGDSNQPQHF.

The rearrangement uses TRBV27 and TRBJ2-2, with 10 bases identical to TRBD1. This CDR3 is 13 amino acids long. J gave up 5 bases and V 6 bases, and 0 bases lay outside the gene matches. From germline, CDR1 is MNHEY and CDR2 SMNVEV (reference sequence). The CDR3 DNA is TGTGCCAGCAGGGACAGGGGGACCGGGGAGCTGTTTTTT. This encodes CASRDRGTGELFF.

This chain joins TRBV9 and TRBJ1-5; D possibly corresponds to TRBD1 (6 bases). With 3 bases removed from V and 4 bases from J, the gap between germline ends came to 23 bases. This CDR3 contains 18 residues. CDR1 and CDR2 from the germline V gene are SGDLS and YYNGEE. This chain's CDR3 is CASSGGPEALEVNQPQHF. The CDR3 DNA follows: TGTGCCAGCAGCGGGGGGCCGGAGGCTTTGGAAGTGAATCAGCCCCAGCATTTT.

The rearrangement uses TRBV10-3 and TRBJ2-1; D perhaps matches TRBD1 (6 bases). V was shortened by 4 bases and J by 8 bases, with 21 bases between the two germline ends. The germline CDR1 and CDR2 sequences are ENHRY and SYGVKD. This CDR3 is 16 amino acids long. In DNA, the CDR3 is TGTGCCATCAGTGGTGCCCCCGGCAGGGGTAGGGATGAGCAGTTCTTC. Translating gives CAISGAPGRGRDEQFF.

V gene TRBV13 combines with J gene TRBJ2-7, with D possibly matching TRBD1 (5 bases). CDR1 is PRHDT and CDR2 is FYEKMQ in the germline V gene (reference sequence). Trimming removed 0 bases from V and 2 bases from J, with 8 bases in between. The CDR3 extends over 14 amino acids. CDR3 nucleotide sequence: TGTGCCAGCAGCTTAGGGACAGCAACCTACGAGCAGTACTTC. As protein: CASSLGTATYEQYF.